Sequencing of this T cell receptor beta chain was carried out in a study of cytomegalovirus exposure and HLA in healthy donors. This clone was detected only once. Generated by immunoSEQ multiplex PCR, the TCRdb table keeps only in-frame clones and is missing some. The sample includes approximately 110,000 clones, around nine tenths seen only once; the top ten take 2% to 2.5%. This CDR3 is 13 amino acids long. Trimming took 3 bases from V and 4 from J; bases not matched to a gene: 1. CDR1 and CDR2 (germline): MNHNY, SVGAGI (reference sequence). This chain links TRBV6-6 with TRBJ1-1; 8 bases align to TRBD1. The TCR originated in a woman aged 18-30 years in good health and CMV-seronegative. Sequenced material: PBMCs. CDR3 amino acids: CASSYGQGTEAFF. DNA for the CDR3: TGTGCCAGCAGTTATGGACAGGGCACTGAAGCTTTCTTT.